Listed below are T cell receptor beta chains from one sample, sequenced in a study of blood T cell repertoires in COVID-19. The protocol was immunoSEQ multiplex PCR, while the TCRdb copy is restricted to in-frame clones and leaves out a portion. This table has tens of thousands of clones, roughly 88% appearing once. Material for sequencing was peripheral blood. The receptors were sampled from a man in his sixties or seventies in a cohort sampled during active COVID-19. Each CDR3 is given without its conserved first and last residue.

len | j_gene | v_gene | CDR3aa
11 | TRBJ1-1 | TRBV9 | ASSVSRDTEAF
12 | TRBJ2-6 | TRBV6-2/TRBV6-3 | ASSFRVGANVLT
13 | TRBJ1-5 | TRBV6-5 | ASSPGQTSNQPQH
12 | TRBJ1-1 | TRBV6-5 | ASSFAGVNTEAF
13 | TRBJ2-2 | TRBV11-2 | ASSHPGLYTGELF
11 | TRBJ2-7 | TRBV10-2 | ASKAGGKDEQY
10 | TRBJ2-5 | TRBV18 | ASSNRGETQY
14 | TRBJ2-2 | TRBV5-1 | ASSISGRGNTGELF
13 | TRBJ1-5 | TRBV7-2 | ASSRQRQGNQPQH
13 | TRBJ2-3 | TRBV18 | ASSPQGSITDTQY
14 | TRBJ2-1 | TRBV7-2 | ASSLMGLAVRNEQF
16 | TRBJ2-6 | TRBV5-1 | ASSFTGQPNSGANVLT
14 | TRBJ1-5 | TRBV30 | AWNSQGRLSNQPQH
11 | TRBJ2-2 | TRBV7-3 | ASSFWRTGELF
13 | TRBJ2-1 | TRBV6-5 | ASSYSSGRRNEQF
13 | TRBJ2-7 | TRBV6-6 | ASKYGTGSSYEQY
14 | TRBJ2-7 | TRBV28 | ASGSSLGQGSYEQY
12 | TRBJ2-7 | TRBV6-5 | ASRRTGAAYEQY
11 | TRBJ2-7 | TRBV6-2/TRBV6-3 | ASSYALEGEQY
13 | TRBJ1-4 | TRBV6-5 | ASRRGGTTNEKLF
12 | TRBJ1-1 | TRBV5-1 | ASSLVAGDTEAF